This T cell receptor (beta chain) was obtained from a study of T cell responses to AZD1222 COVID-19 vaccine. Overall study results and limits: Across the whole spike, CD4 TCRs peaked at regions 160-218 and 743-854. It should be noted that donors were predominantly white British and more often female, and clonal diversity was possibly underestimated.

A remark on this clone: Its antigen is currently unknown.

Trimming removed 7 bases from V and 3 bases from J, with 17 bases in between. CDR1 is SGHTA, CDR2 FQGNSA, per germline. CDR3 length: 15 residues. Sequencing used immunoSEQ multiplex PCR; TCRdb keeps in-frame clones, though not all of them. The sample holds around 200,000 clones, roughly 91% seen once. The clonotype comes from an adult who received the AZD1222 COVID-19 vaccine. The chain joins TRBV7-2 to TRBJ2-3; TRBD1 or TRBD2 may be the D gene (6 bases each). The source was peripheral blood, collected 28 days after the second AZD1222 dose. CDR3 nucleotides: TGTGCCAGCACCCTACGGGGGCCAGCAACAGATACGCAGTATTTT. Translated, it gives CASTLRGPATDTQYF.